One sample yielded the 15 T cell receptor beta chains listed below, sequenced in a study of blood T cell repertoires in COVID-19. Libraries were prepared by immunoSEQ multiplex PCR; TCRdb keeps only in-frame clonotypes and omits some of them. The sample records around 100,000 clones, more than 60% being singletons. The sample was peripheral blood. These receptors originate from an older man with active or convalescent COVID-19.

Only one count was recorded for this clone. This sequence joins TRBV6-1 and TRBJ2-3; D gene ambiguous. Germline V gene sequence: CDR1 MNHNS, CDR2 SASEGT. Trimming took 2 bases from V and 3 from J, leaving 3 bases between them. This CDR3 contains 12 residues. CDR3 loop: CASSELTDTQYF. For the CDR3, the DNA is TGTGCCAGCAGTGAATTAACAGATACGCAGTATTTT.

V and J are TRBV6-4 and TRBJ2-7; D is uncertain. The CDR3 contains 11 residues. Trimming cost V 7 bases and J 3 bases, with 7 bases left between them. Germline lookup yields CDR1 MRHNA and CDR2 SNTAGT. In DNA form, the CDR3 reads TGTGCCAGCAAAAGACTCTACGAGCAGTACTTC. Protein sequence: CASKRLYEQYF.

The chain has TRBV18 and TRBJ2-7; D is unresolved. The germline V gene encodes CDR1 KGHSH and CDR2 LQKENI. CDR3 length equals 14 residues. Trimming cost V 5 bases and J 0 bases, with 11 bases left between them. The CDR3 nucleotides read TGTGCCAGCTCAGAAAGACAAGCCTCCTACGAGCAGTACTTC. This gives the protein CASSERQASYEQYF.

The chain employs TRBV19 and TRBJ2-7; a possible D gene is TRBD1 (5 bases). The V end lost 7 bases, the J end lost 1 base, and 11 bases lay between the germline ends. CDR1 is LNHDA and CDR2 is SQIVND in the germline V gene (reference sequence). CDR3 length equals 13 residues. The CDR3 protein is CASNSGWSYEQYF. The CDR3 coding sequence is TGTGCCAGTAACTCAGGGTGGTCCTACGAGCAGTACTTC.

The V and J genes are TRBV1 and TRBJ2-7; the table's D call of TRBD2 was not tested on the DNA. TRBV1 is annotated as a pseudogene. This CDR3 is 17 amino acids long. The CDR3 region has the DNA TGCACCAGCAGCCAAGTGAGGCTAGCGGGAGGATCCTACGAGCAGTACTTC. This encodes CTSSQVRLAGGSYEQYF.

This clone occurred once. The chain joins TRBV30 to TRBJ2-7; D not certain. V was trimmed by 0 bases and J by 4 bases, leaving 7 bases between them. CDR3 length: 12 amino acids. The germline CDR1 and CDR2 sequences are GTSNPN and SVGIG (reference sequence). This chain's CDR3 is CAWSVSRYEQYF. Written as DNA, the CDR3 is TGTGCCTGGAGTGTCTCCCGGTACGAGCAGTACTTC.

This clone was detected only a few times. The rearrangement joins TRBV2 to TRBJ2-2; TRBD1 matches at 9 bases. CDR1 is SNHLY, CDR2 FYNNEI, per germline. This CDR3 contains 12 residues. The CDR3 DNA reads as TGTGCAACGCAGGGGACAGGGTCGAAGCTGTTTTTT. Its protein is CATQGTGSKLFF.

This clone was found once. The gene calls are TRBV6-2 or TRBV6-3 and TRBJ2-7; TRBD1 matches 8 bases. The trim removed 5 bases at V and 13 bases at J, leaving 16 bases unmatched. Germline CDR1 is MNHEY and CDR2 is SVGEGT. This CDR3 is built from 14 residues. The CDR3 spells CASSRYTDREGIYF. The CDR3 nucleotides read TGTGCCAGCAGTCGATATACGGACAGGGAAGGTATTTACTTC.

This chain links TRBV5-6 with TRBJ2-1, with 11 bases fitting TRBD2. V gave up 4 bases and J gave up 7 bases; unmatched junction bases: 7. The CDR3 consists of 15 residues. Germline V lookup: CDR1 SGHDT, CDR2 YYEEEE. CDR3 DNA: TGTGCCAGCAGCCGTAGCGGGAGGGGAGATAATGAGCAGTTCTTC. Translating gives CASSRSGRGDNEQFF.

This chain connects TRBV15 to TRBJ2-1; the D is unclear. Trimming stripped 0 bases from V and 7 bases from J, with 7 bases between. The CDR3 extends over 13 amino acids. Germline V gene sequence: CDR1 LNHNV, CDR2 YYDKDF (reference sequence). DNA of the CDR3: TGTGCCACCAGCAGAGATCAGGTTAATGAGCAGTTCTTC. Translation gives CATSRDQVNEQFF.

The genes are TRBV7-9 and TRBJ1-1; 7 bases map to TRBD1. The V gene end was trimmed by 5 bases and the J gene end by 6 bases; junction bases not matched to a gene: 6. This CDR3 has 13 amino acids. Germline V gene lookup returns CDR1 SEHNR and CDR2 FQNEAQ (reference sequence). This CDR3 is CASSRGDRAEAFF. In DNA form, the CDR3 reads TGTGCCAGCAGCCGAGGCGACAGGGCTGAAGCTTTCTTT.

This chain connects TRBV27 to TRBJ2-1; D is unclear. Trimming shortened V by 5 bases and J by 2 bases, and 13 bases separated the two germline ends. CDR3 size: 15 residues. Germline-derived CDR1 and CDR2 are MNHEY and SMNVEV (reference sequence). The CDR3 region is CASSRGPTPYNEQFF. DNA for the CDR3: TGTGCCAGCAGTAGAGGCCCGACCCCCTACAATGAGCAGTTCTTC.

The chain employs TRBV5-4 and TRBJ2-3, with D tentatively TRBD2 (5 bases). The CDR3 runs to 14 residues. V was clipped by 2 bases and J by 4 bases, with 11 bases between them. CDR1 is SGHNT, CDR2 YYREEE, per germline (reference sequence). The CDR3 loop is CASSFAGSADTQYF. The CDR3 bases are TGTGCCAGCAGCTTTGCGGGTTCGGCAGATACGCAGTATTTT.

The chain joins TRBV18 to TRBJ2-2, with a weak D call TRBD1 (5 bases). V was cut by 1 base and J by 1 base, with 7 bases left in between. Germline-derived CDR1 and CDR2 are KGHSH and LQKENI. The CDR3 has 15 amino acids. The CDR3 loop is CASSPQQENTGELFF. CDR3 coding DNA: TGTGCCAGCTCACCACAACAGGAGAACACCGGGGAGCTGTTTTTT.

The chain couples TRBV2 to TRBJ1-1; D gene uncertain. With 4 bases removed from V and 6 bases from J, the gap between germline ends came to 9 bases. This CDR3 is built from 12 residues. The germline V gene has CDR1 SNHLY and CDR2 FYNNEI. DNA for the CDR3: TGTGCCAGCAGTGCCCGGGGAGCTGAAGCTTTCTTT. Protein: CASSARGAEAFF.